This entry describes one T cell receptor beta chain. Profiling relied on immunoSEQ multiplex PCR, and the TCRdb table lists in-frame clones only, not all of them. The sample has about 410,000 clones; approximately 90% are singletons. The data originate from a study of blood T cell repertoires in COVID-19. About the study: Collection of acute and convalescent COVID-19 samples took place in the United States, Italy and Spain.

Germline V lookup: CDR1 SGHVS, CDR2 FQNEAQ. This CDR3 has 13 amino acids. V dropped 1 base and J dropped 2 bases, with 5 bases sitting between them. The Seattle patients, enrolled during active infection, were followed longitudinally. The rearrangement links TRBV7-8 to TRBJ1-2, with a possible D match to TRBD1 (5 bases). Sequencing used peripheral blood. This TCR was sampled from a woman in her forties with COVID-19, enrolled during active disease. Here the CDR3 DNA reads TGTGCCAGCAGCTTAGGACAGAACTATGGCTACACCTTC. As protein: CASSLGQNYGYTF.